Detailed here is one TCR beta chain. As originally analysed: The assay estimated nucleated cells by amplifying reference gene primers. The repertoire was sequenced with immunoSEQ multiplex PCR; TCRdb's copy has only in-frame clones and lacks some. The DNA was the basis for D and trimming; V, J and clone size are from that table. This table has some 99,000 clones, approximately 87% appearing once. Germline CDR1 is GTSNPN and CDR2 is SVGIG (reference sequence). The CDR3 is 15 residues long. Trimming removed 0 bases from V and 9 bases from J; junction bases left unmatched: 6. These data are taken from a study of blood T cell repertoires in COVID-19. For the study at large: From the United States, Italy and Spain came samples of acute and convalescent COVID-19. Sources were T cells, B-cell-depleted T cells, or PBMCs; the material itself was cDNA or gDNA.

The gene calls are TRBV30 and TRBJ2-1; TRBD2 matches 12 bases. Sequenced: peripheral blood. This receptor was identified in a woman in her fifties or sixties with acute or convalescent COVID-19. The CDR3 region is CAWSVLGLAGSEQFF. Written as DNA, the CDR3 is TGTGCCTGGAGTGTACTAGGACTAGCGGGATCTGAGCAGTTCTTC.